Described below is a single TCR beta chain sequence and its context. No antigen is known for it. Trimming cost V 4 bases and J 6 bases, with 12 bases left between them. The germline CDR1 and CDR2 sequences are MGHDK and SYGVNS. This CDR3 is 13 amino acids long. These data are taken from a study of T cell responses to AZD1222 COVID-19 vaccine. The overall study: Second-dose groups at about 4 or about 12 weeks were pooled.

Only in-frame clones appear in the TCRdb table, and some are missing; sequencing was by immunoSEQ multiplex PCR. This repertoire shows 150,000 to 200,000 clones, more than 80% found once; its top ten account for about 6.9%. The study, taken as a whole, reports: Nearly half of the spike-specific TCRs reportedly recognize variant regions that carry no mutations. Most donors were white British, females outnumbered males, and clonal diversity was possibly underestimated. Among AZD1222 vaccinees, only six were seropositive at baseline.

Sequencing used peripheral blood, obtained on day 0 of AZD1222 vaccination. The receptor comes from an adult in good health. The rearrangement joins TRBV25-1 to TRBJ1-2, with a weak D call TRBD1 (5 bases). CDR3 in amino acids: CASSAGGFHGYTF. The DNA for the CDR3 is TGTGCCAGCAGTGCGGGGGGATTTCATGGCTACACCTTC.